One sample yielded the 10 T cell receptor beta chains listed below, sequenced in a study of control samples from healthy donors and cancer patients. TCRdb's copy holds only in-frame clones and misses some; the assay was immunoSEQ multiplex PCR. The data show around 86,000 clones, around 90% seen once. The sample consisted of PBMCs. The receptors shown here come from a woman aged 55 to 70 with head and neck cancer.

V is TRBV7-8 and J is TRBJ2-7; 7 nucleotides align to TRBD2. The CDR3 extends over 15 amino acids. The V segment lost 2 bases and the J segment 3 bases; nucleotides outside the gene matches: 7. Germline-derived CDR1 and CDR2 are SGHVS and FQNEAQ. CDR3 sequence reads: CASSLSPAGLYEQYF. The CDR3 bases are TGTGCCAGCAGCTTATCCCCAGCGGGGCTCTACGAGCAGTACTTC.

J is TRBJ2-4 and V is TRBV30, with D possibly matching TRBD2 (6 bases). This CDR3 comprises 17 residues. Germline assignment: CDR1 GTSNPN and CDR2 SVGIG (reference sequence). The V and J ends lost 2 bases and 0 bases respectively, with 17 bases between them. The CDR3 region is CAWSRWGLREAKNIQYF. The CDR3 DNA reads TGTGCCTGGAGTAGGTGGGGTCTGCGGGAAGCCAAAAACATTCAGTACTTC.

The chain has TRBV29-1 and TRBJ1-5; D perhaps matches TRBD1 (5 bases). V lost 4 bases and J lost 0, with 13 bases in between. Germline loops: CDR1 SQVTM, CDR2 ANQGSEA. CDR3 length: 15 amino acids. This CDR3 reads CSVGDGGYSNQPQHF. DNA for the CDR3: TGCAGCGTTGGGGATGGGGGGTATAGCAATCAGCCCCAGCATTTT.

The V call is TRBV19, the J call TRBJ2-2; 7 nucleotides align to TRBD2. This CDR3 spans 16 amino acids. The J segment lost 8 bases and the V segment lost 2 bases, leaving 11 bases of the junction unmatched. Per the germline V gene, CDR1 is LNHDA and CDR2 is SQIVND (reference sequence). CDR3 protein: CASSIPSTTSSGELFF. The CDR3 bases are TGTGCCAGTAGTATACCCTCTACGACTAGCTCGGGGGAGCTGTTTTTT.

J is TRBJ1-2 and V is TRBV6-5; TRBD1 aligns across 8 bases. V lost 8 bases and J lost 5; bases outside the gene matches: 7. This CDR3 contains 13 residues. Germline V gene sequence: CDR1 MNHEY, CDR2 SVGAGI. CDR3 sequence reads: CASGQDREYGYTF. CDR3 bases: TGTGCCAGCGGCCAGGACAGGGAGTATGGCTACACCTTC.

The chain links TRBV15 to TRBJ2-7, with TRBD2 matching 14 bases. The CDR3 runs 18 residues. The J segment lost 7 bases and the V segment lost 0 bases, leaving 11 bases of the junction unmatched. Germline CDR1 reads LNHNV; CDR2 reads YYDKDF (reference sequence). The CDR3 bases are TGTGCCACCAGCAGAGACGGCCAGGGGACTAGCGGGAGTGGGGAGCAGTACTTC. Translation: CATSRDGQGTSGSGEQYF.

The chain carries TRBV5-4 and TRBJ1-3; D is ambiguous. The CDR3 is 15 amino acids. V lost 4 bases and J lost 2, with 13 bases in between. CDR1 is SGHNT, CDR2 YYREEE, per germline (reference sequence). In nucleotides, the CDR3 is TGTGCCAGCAGCCCAGGCAGTCACCCTGGAAACACCATATATTTT. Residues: CASSPGSHPGNTIYF.

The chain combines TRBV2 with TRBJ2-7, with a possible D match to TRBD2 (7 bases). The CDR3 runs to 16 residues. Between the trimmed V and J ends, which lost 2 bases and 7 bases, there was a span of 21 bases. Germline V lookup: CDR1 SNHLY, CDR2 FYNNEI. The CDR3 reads CASSERAGAAQGEQYF. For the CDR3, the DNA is TGTGCCAGCAGTGAAAGGGCGGGAGCAGCACAGGGAGAGCAGTACTTC.

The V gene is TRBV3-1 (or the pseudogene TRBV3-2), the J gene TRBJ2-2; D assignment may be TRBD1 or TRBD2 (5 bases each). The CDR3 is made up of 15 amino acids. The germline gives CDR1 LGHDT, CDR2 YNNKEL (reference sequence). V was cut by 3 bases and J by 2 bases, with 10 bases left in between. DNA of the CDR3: TGTGCCAGCAGCCAGAGAGGGGCCAACACCGGGGAGCTGTTTTTT. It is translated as CASSQRGANTGELFF.

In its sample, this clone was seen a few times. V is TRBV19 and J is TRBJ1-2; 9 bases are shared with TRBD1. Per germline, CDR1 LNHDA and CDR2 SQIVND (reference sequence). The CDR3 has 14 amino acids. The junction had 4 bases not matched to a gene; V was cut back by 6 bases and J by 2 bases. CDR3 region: CASRRDRANYGYTF. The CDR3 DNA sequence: TGTGCCAGTAGGCGGGACAGGGCAAACTATGGCTACACCTTC.